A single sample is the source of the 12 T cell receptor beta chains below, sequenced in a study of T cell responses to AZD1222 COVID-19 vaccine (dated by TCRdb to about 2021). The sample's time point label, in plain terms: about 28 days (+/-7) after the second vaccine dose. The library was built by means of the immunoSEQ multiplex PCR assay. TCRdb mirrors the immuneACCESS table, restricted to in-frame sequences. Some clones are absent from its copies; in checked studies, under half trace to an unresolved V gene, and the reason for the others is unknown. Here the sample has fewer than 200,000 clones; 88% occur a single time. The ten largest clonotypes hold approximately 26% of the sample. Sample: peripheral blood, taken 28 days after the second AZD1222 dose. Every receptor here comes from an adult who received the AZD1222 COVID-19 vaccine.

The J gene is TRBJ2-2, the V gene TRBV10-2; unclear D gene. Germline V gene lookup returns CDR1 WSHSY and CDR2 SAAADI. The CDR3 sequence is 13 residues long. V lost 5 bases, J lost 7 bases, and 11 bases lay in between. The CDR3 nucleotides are TGCGCCAGCAGTACAGCTCTTGACGGGGAGCTGTTTTTT. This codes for CASSTALDGELFF.

CDR3 bases: TGTGCCAGCAGGACGGGGTTGAACACTGAAGCTTTCTTT. It yields the protein CASRTGLNTEAFF. The rearrangement uses TRBV27 and TRBJ1-1; unclear D gene. Germline V lookup: CDR1 MNHEY, CDR2 SMNVEV (reference sequence). Trimming removed 6 bases from V and 0 bases from J, with 8 bases in between. The CDR3 spans 13 residues.

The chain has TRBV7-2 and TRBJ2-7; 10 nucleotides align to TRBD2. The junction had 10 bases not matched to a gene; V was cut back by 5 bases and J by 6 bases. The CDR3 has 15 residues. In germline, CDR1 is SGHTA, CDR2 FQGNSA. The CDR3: CASSPGGLAGVEQYF. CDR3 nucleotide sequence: TGTGCCAGCAGCCCAGGCGGGCTAGCGGGAGTCGAGCAGTACTTC.

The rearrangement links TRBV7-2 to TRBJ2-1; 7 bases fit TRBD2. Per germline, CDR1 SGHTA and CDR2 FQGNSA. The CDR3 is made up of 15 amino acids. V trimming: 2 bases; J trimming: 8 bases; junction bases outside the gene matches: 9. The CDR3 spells CASSLFVAGGDEQFF. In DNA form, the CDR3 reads TGTGCCAGCAGCTTATTTGTAGCGGGCGGGGATGAGCAGTTCTTC.

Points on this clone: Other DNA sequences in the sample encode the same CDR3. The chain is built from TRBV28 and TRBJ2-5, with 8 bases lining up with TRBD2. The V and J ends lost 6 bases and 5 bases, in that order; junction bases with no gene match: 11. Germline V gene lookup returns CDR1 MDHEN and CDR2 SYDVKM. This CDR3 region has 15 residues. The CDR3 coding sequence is TGTGCCAGCAGCCGGGGGGGCAGGGGACGTGAGACCCAGTACTTC. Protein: CASSRGGRGRETQYF.

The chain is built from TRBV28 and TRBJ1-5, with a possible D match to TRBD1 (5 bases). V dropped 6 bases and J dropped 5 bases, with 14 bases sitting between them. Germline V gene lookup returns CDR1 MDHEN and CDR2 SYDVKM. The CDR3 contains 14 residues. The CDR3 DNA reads TGTGCCAGCAGCGGGGGGGGAGGCGATCAGCCCCAGCATTTT. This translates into CASSGGGGDQPQHF. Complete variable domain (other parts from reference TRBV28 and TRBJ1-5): DVKVTQSSRYLVKRTGEKVFLECVQDMDHENMFWYRQDPGLGLRLIYFSYDVKMKEKGDIPEGYSVSREKKERFSLILESASTNQTSMYLCASSGGGGDQPQHFGDGTRLSIL.

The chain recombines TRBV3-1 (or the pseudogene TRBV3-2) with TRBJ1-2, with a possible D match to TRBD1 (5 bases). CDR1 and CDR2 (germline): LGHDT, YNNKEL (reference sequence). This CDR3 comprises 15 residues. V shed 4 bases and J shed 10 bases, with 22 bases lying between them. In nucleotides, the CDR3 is TGTGCCAGCAGCCCAAGAAGGGTGGGACGACATGCCTACACCTTC. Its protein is CASSPRRVGRHAYTF.

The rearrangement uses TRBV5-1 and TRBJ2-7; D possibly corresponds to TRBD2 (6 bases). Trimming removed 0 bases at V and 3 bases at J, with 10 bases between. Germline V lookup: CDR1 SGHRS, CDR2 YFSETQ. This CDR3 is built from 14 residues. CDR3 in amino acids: CASSLGLAHYEQYF. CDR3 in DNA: TGCGCCAGCAGCTTGGGGCTAGCGCACTACGAGCAGTACTTC.

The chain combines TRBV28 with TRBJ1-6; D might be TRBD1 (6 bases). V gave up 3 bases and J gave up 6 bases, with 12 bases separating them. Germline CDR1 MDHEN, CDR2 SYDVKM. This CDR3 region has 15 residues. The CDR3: CASSFQGLGNSPLHF. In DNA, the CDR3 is TGTGCCAGCAGTTTCCAGGGGCTAGGTAATTCACCCCTCCACTTT.

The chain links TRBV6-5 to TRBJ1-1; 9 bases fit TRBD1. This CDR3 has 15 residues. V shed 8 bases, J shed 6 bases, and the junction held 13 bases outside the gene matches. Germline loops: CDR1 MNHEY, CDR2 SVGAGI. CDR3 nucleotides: TGTGCCAGCCATCCTCGGCTTACAGGGGGCTCTGAAGCTTTCTTT. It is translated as CASHPRLTGGSEAFF.

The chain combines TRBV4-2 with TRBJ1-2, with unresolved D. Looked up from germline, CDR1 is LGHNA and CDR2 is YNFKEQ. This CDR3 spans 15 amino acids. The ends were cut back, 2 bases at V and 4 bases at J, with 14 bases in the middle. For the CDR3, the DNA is TGTGCCAGCAGCCAACCGAGGGAGGGCTCCTATGGCTACACCTTC. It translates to CASSQPREGSYGYTF.

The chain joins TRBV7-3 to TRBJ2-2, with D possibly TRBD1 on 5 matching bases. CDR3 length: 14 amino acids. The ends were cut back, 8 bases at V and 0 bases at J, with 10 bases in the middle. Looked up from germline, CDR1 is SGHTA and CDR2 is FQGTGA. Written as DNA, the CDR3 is TGTGCCAGCCGAAAGACAGCGAACACCGGGGAGCTGTTTTTT. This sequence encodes CASRKTANTGELFF.